The clone carrying this T cell receptor (beta chain) was counted once. Its matching antigen is unknown. The data were obtained in a study of blood T cells in healthy people across ages. Study-level points and caveats: Significant beta diversity loss was already apparent by age roughly 38, declining roughly linearly. More naive CD4+ cells and higher diversity marked long-lived donors relative to aged donors.

Through a sample-barcoded 5' primer and a J-beta primer mix, a second PCR was run for roughly 6 to 12 cycles. TCRdb processed the 5' RACE reads anew with MiXCR; each CDR3 protein has one entry. The sample shows 600,000 to 1,000,000 distinct CDR3 sequences, 58% of them seen only once. The CDR3 is made up of 19 amino acids. From germline, CDR1 is MGHRA and CDR2 YSYEKL. V lost 3 bases and J 6 bases, leaving 28 bases between the germline ends. This TCR was recovered from a man younger than 40 in good health. This chain connects TRBV4-1 to TRBJ2-3; weak D call: TRBD2 (5 bases). The sample consisted of blood. The CDR3 DNA reads as TGCGCCAGCAGCCAGTCACAGAGCATCCCACTCGCAAGAGGGGATACGCAGTATTTT. This translates into CASSQSQSIPLARGDTQYF.